This note documents a single T cell receptor beta chain sequence. Its antigen is still unknown. Produced via immunoSEQ multiplex PCR; TCRdb's table is partial and in-frame only. Seen here are some 80,000 clones, about 85% observed once, and the top ten hold 2% to 2.5%. This entry belongs to a study of T cell clones after liver transplantation. At the level of the study: A pre-transplant mixed lymphocyte reaction with TCRbeta sequencing defined graft-donor-reactive clones followed in post-transplant blood. Three of the eight recipients were HCV-positive; the rest had non-autoimmune, non-viral transplant indications. Findings and limits, study-wide: Graft donor-reactive T cells possibly entered the graft instead of undergoing deletion.

Trimming shortened V by 0 bases and J by 0 bases, and 9 bases separated the two germline ends. CDR3 length: 16 amino acids. From germline, CDR1 is SNHLY and CDR2 FYNNEI. J is TRBJ1-5 and V is TRBV2; the D is unclear. Sequencing was performed on CD4+ T cells from blood, taken around 50 months after liver transplant. The clonotype was recovered from a human patient who received a liver transplant. Some T cells may originate from the graft donor. The CDR3 loop reads CASSEARLYSNQPQHF. Written as DNA, the CDR3 is TGTGCCAGCAGTGAAGCGCGACTGTATAGCAATCAGCCCCAGCATTTT.